This entry lists 27 T cell receptor beta chains sequenced from one sample in a study of blood T cells in healthy people across ages (dated by TCRdb to 2014 to 2015). To prepare the library, 5' RACE was applied. Sequencing was performed on an Illumina HiSeq 2500. A second PCR of about 6 to 11 cycles was performed with a sample-barcoded 5' primer and a J-beta primer mix. TCRdb reprocessed the public reads (quality trimming at Q25 with fastp, clone calling with MiXCR) and kept in-frame beta chains. Rows are unified per CDR3 protein, each entry keeping the most common DNA and genes. This sample gives some 1.5 million distinct CDR3 sequences in total; about 30% of them show up just once. The ten biggest clones cover about 8% of the sample. Sequenced material: blood. The receptors derive from a woman aged 30 to 39 in good health.

This clonotype was detected ten times or more. The chain is built from TRBV20-1 and TRBJ2-7; 7 bases are shared with TRBD1. The V gene end was trimmed by 5 bases and the J gene end by 0 bases; junction bases not matched to a gene: 7. Germline CDR1 reads DFQATT; CDR2 reads SNEGSKA (reference sequence). The CDR3 has 14 amino acids. CDR3 residues: CSAAPAGGSYEQYF. The CDR3 nucleotides are TGCAGTGCTGCCCCGGCAGGGGGCTCCTACGAGCAGTACTTC.

This clonotype has just a few counts. CDR3: CASSLGTTHQPQHF. The CDR3 DNA reads as TGTGCCAGCAGTTTAGGGACCACCCATCAGCCCCAGCATTTT. This sequence joins TRBV27 and TRBJ1-5; perhaps TRBD1 as D (5 bases). V lost 2 bases and J lost 5, with 10 bases in between. There are 14 residues in the CDR3. Germline V CDR1 and CDR2: MNHEY, SMNVEV (reference sequence).

This clonotype occurred many times. J is TRBJ2-3 and V is TRBV7-2; 11 nucleotides agree with TRBD2. The CDR3 is 16 residues long. Germline V CDR1 and CDR2: SGHTA, FQGNSA. The V segment lost 5 bases and the J segment 2 bases; nucleotides outside the gene matches: 6. The CDR3 nucleotides are TGTGCCAGCAGCATGACTAGCGGGACTTTCACAGATACGCAGTATTTT. Its translation: CASSMTSGTFTDTQYF.

The sample holds many counts of this clonotype. This CDR3 reads CASSLGTVNSYEQYF. The CDR3 region has the DNA TGTGCCAGCAGCCTCGGGACGGTGAATTCCTACGAGCAGTACTTC. The chain uses TRBV3-1 and TRBJ2-7; D might be TRBD1 or TRBD2, each matching 5 bases. Germline V gives CDR1 LGHDT, CDR2 YNNKEL (reference sequence). V was trimmed by 4 bases and J by 1 base, leaving 14 bases between them. The CDR3 runs to 15 residues.

A word on this clonotype: The germline gene is not matched at one end of the junction; a read error may be the cause. CDR3 sequence reads: CRASRRDEQYF. CDR3 sequence (DNA): TGCAGGGCTAGCCGACGGGACGAGCAGTACTTC. The chain employs TRBV20-1 and TRBJ2-7; D possibly corresponds to TRBD2 (5 bases). The CDR3 covers 11 residues. Germline V gene data show CDR1 as DFQATT and CDR2 as SNEGSKA (reference sequence).

This clonotype was found a few times. The genes are TRBV20-1 and TRBJ2-7; tentatively, D is TRBD2 (5 bases). V lost 5 bases to trimming and J lost 2 bases, with 13 bases between them. This CDR3 is built from 13 residues. Looked up from germline, CDR1 is DFQATT and CDR2 is SNEGSKA (reference sequence). This CDR3 is CSAVDTRAYEQYF. The CDR3 bases are TGCAGTGCTGTAGACACGAGGGCCTACGAGCAGTACTTC.

This clonotype was seen repeatedly, ten times or more. This CDR3 is CASSGGLAGVQTQYF. CDR3 bases: TGCGCCAGCAGCGGGGGACTAGCGGGGGTCCAGACCCAGTACTTC. V is TRBV5-1 and J is TRBJ2-5, with 14 positions matching TRBD2. The CDR3 consists of 15 residues. V lost 4 bases, J lost 6 bases, and 5 bases stayed unmatched. Germline V lookup: CDR1 SGHRS, CDR2 YFSETQ.

The rearrangement links TRBV7-2 to TRBJ2-1, with TRBD2 matching over 8 bases. V was clipped by 5 bases and J by 5 bases; unmatched bases: 11. The germline CDR1 and CDR2 sequences are SGHTA and FQGNSA. The CDR3 totals 16 residues. The CDR3 loop reads CASSRGGGGHDNEQFF. The CDR3 DNA is TGTGCCAGCAGCCGGGGGGGCGGGGGCCACGACAATGAGCAGTTCTTC.

The chain links TRBV20-1 to TRBJ2-7; 8 positions agree with TRBD2. The V gene's germline CDR1 is DFQATT and CDR2 SNEGSKA (reference sequence). The ends lost 0 bases at V and 0 bases at J; junction bases unmatched: 10. This CDR3 spans 17 amino acids. The CDR3 nucleotides read TGCAGTGCTAGAGATAGGATAGCGGGGCCGAGCTCCTACGAGCAGTACTTC. This codes for CSARDRIAGPSSYEQYF.

This clonotype was counted only a few times. J is TRBJ2-5 and V is TRBV10-3; either TRBD1 or TRBD2 may supply D (5 bases each). V lost 4 bases to trimming and J lost 0 bases, with 15 bases between them. Germline assignment: CDR1 ENHRY and CDR2 SYGVKD. This CDR3 spans 16 amino acids. As DNA, the CDR3 is TGTGCCATCAGTGTGGGGCCTCCGGACTACCAAGAGACCCAGTACTTC. This encodes CAISVGPPDYQETQYF.

The gene calls are TRBV6-6 and TRBJ1-1; no clear D gene. The CDR3 covers 13 residues. The germline V gene has CDR1 MNHNY and CDR2 SVGAGI (reference sequence). Trimming stripped 5 bases from V and 4 bases from J, with 11 bases between. Written as DNA, the CDR3 is TGTGCCAGCAGTAGAATTATGGGCACTGAAGCTTTCTTT. Protein product: CASSRIMGTEAFF.

The V call is TRBV6-5, the J call TRBJ2-1; 9 bases map to TRBD2. The V and J ends lost 4 bases and 2 bases, in that order; junction bases with no gene match: 12. The CDR3 contains 18 residues. CDR1 MNHEY and CDR2 SVGAGI come from the germline V gene. The CDR3 region has the DNA TGTGCCAGCAGTTCCCCTGCTTATCGGACTAGCGCCTACAATGAGCAGTTCTTC. As protein: CASSSPAYRTSAYNEQFF.

This clonotype was found a few times. V is TRBV6-5 and J is TRBJ1-5, with 9 bases aligning to TRBD1. V shed 7 bases, J shed 2 bases, and the junction held 9 bases outside the gene matches. This CDR3 is 16 amino acids long. The V gene's germline CDR1 is MNHEY and CDR2 SVGAGI. The CDR3 is CASMDRGSRGNQPQHF. The CDR3 DNA reads as TGTGCCAGCATGGACAGGGGAAGTAGGGGCAATCAGCCCCAGCATTTT.

At least ten counts were recorded for this clonotype. This chain uses TRBV20-1 with TRBJ2-5; TRBD2 matches 15 bases. Germline V gene lookup returns CDR1 DFQATT and CDR2 SNEGSKA (reference sequence). J was trimmed by 4 bases and V by 6 bases; bases with no gene match: 3. The CDR3 loop spans 14 amino acids. This CDR3 reads CSARTSGRAETQYF. For the CDR3, the DNA is TGCAGTGCCAGGACTAGCGGGAGGGCAGAGACCCAGTACTTC.

This clonotype turned up a few times. The V and J genes are TRBV6-2 or TRBV6-3 and TRBJ2-6, with D perhaps matching TRBD2 (6 bases). Trimming took 11 bases from V and 2 from J, leaving 10 bases between them. Germline CDR1 is MNHEY and CDR2 is SVGEGT. This CDR3 has 13 amino acids. The chain's CDR3 is CALRGTGANVLTF. The CDR3 bases are TGTGCCCTCCGGGGGACTGGGGCCAACGTCCTGACTTTC.

A word on this clonotype: The junction and the germline gene differ at one end; a read error may be behind it. CDR3 coding DNA: TGTGCCGGCAGCTTAGAGACTAGACCAAAGTACTTC. It codes for CAGSLETRPKYF. J is TRBJ2-5 and V is TRBV7-9; D is perhaps TRBD2 (6 bases). There are 12 residues in the CDR3. Germline values: CDR1 SEHNR, CDR2 FQNEAQ (reference sequence).

This clonotype came up a few times. The rearrangement uses TRBV21-1 and TRBJ2-7. TRBV21-1 represents a pseudogene. CDR3 length: 16 amino acids. This CDR3 is CASSKKKRGSSYEQYF. CDR3 sequence (DNA): TGTGCCAGCAGCAAAAAGAAACGTGGAAGCTCCTACGAGCAGTACTTC.

A few counts support this clonotype. The CDR3 nucleotides are TGTGCCAGCAGTCGATTCACCTCAGGGGATCAGCCCCAGCATTTT. Amino acids: CASSRFTSGDQPQHF. This chain links TRBV28 with TRBJ1-5; the D gene is possibly TRBD1 (6 bases). Deletions cut 5 bases from V and 5 bases from J, with 16 bases between. The CDR3 is 15 amino acids. Germline V gives CDR1 MDHEN, CDR2 SYDVKM.

This clonotype was observed a few times. The chain has TRBV6-5 and TRBJ2-5; tentatively, D is TRBD2 (5 bases). With the DNA end fitting TRBJ2-7 better, the J assignment may be wrong. CDR1 MNHEY and CDR2 SVGAGI come from the germline V gene. CDR3 length equals 13 residues. CDR3 nucleotide sequence: TGTGCCAGCAGTTACTCGGTAGGGAGCGAGCAGTACTTC. Translated, it gives CASSYSVGSEQYF.

This clonotype was counted at least ten times. The chain employs TRBV7-3 and TRBJ2-1, with D maybe TRBD2 (5 bases). This CDR3 spans 15 amino acids. Per germline, CDR1 SGHTA and CDR2 FQGTGA. With 2 bases removed from V and 3 bases from J, the gap between germline ends came to 11 bases. The CDR3 loop is CASSLAGSNYNEQFF. The DNA for the CDR3 is TGTGCCAGCAGCTTAGCGGGCTCTAACTACAATGAGCAGTTCTTC.

The chain couples TRBV7-3 to TRBJ2-1; either TRBD1 or TRBD2 may fit D (5 bases each). The germline V gene has CDR1 SGHTA and CDR2 FQGTGA. V was clipped by 0 bases and J by 4 bases, with 10 bases between them. The CDR3 runs to 15 residues. The CDR3 loop is CASSLTGRNYNEQFF. DNA for the CDR3: TGTGCCAGCAGCTTAACGGGACGGAATTACAATGAGCAGTTCTTC.

This clonotype was seen many times. V and J are TRBV2 and TRBJ2-5; TRBD1 might be the D (5 bases). Germline lookup yields CDR1 SNHLY and CDR2 FYNNEI. The CDR3 covers 12 residues. V was cut by 4 bases and J by 5 bases, with 8 bases left in between. For the CDR3, the DNA is TGTGCCAGCAGTGGACAGAGGGAGACCCAGTACTTC. Translated, it gives CASSGQRETQYF.

Regarding this clonotype: Sequence at one end of the junction differs from germline and may be a read error. The chain combines TRBV4-1 with TRBJ1-1; unclear D gene. This CDR3 is built from 11 residues. In germline, CDR1 is MGHRA, CDR2 YSYEKL. CDR3 bases: TGCGCCGGCAGCCAAGGTAGTGAAGCTTTCTTT. Its translation: CAGSQGSEAFF.

The chain has TRBV19 and TRBJ2-4; D may match TRBD1 or TRBD2 (6 bases each). V gave up 0 bases and J gave up 7 bases, with 13 bases separating them. The CDR3 runs 15 residues. The germline gives CDR1 LNHDA, CDR2 SQIVND (reference sequence). CDR3 sequence reads: CASSIEGQGRNIQYF. The CDR3 DNA is TGTGCCAGTAGTATAGAAGGGCAGGGGAGGAACATTCAGTACTTC.

The genes are TRBV5-1 and TRBJ2-1; D is unclear. Germline V gene sequence: CDR1 SGHRS, CDR2 YFSETQ. Trimming stripped 0 bases from V and 8 bases from J, with 9 bases between. This CDR3 spans 13 amino acids. The CDR3 region has the DNA TGCGCCAGCAGCTTGGACGGTCAGGATGAGCAGTTCTTC. This translates into CASSLDGQDEQFF.

The V and J genes are TRBV28 and TRBJ1-2; 8 bases agree with TRBD1. The CDR3 extends over 14 amino acids. The germline gives CDR1 MDHEN, CDR2 SYDVKM. V lost 10 bases to trimming and J lost 3 bases; unmatched junction nucleotides: 10. CDR3: CATRQGSGHYGYTF. CDR3 sequence (DNA): TGTGCCACAAGACAGGGGTCGGGTCACTATGGCTACACCTTC.

This clonotype has a count of ten or more. V is TRBV5-5 and J is TRBJ2-7; 9 bases align to TRBD2. The length of the CDR3 is 14 residues. After removal of 4 bases from V and 3 bases from J, the junction contained 5 bases not matched to a gene. Germline loops: CDR1 SGHKS, CDR2 YYEKEE (reference sequence). Written as DNA, the CDR3 is TGTGCCAGCAGCCCGCGGGGGGGGTTCTACGAGCAGTACTTC. Translation: CASSPRGGFYEQYF.